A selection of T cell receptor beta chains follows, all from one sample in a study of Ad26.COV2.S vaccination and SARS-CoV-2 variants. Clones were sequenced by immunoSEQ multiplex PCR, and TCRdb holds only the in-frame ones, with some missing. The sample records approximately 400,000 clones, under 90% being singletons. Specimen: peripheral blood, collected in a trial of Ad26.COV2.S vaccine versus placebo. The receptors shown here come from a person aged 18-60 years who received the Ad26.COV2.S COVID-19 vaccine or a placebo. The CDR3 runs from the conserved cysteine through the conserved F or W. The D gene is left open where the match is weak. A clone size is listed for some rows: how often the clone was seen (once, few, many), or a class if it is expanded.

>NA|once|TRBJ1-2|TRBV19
TGTGCCGGGTACAACCTGGGAGGCTACACCTTC
CAGYNLGGYTF
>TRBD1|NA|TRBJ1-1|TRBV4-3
TGCGCCAGCAGGGATCAACAGGGGAGGCACACTGAAGCTTTCTTT
CASRDQQGRHTEAFF
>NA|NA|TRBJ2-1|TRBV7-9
TGTGCCAGCAGCTTTGGAAATGAGCAGTTCTTC
CASSFGNEQFF
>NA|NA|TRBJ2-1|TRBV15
TGTGCCACCAGCGGGGAGACCGGCGGGGACAATGAGCAGTTCTTC
CATSGETGGDNEQFF
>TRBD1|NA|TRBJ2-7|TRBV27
TGTGCCAGTTCGGGACAGGGGGACTACGAGCAGTACTTC
CASSGQGDYEQYF
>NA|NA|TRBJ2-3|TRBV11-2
TGTGCCAGCAGCTTAGGGCCCCCCAATACGCAGTATTTT
CASSLGPPNTQYF
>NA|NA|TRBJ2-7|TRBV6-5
TGTGCCAGCAGTTATATGTTTAGGGGTAGTGGGTACGAGCAGTACTTC
CASSYMFRGSGYEQYF
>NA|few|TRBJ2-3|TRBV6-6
TGTGCCAGCAGTTCCGTCGGGACTCCCCAGTATTTT
CASSSVGTPQYF
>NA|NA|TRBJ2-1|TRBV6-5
TGTGCCAGCAGTTACGAGGGGGGTCCCTACAATGAGCAGTTCTTC
CASSYEGGPYNEQFF
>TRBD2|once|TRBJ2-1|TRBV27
TGTGCCAGCAGCTTGCGGGGGGGCCTTAATGAGCAGTTCTTC
CASSLRGGLNEQFF
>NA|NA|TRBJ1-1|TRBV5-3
TGTGCCAGAAGCTTGGCTCTAGGGACTGAAGCTTTCTTT
CARSLALGTEAFF
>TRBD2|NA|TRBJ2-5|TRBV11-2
TGTGCCAGCAGCTTAGCCCCAGCGGGGAGAGAGACCCAGTACTTC
CASSLAPAGRETQYF
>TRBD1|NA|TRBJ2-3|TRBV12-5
TGTGCTAGTGGTTTCCGGGACAGGGTAACAGATACGCAGTATTTT
CASGFRDRVTDTQYF
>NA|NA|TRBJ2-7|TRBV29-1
TGCAGCGTCGCGGACTACGAGCAGTACTTC
CSVADYEQYF
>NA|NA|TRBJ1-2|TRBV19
TGTGCCAGTACAGACCCAGGGGACTATGGCTACACCTTC
CASTDPGDYGYTF
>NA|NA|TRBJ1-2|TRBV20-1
TGCAGTGCCCCTTACCAGAGGGGCTACACCTTC
CSAPYQRGYTF
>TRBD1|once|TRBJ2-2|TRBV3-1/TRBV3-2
TGTGCCAGCAGCCAAGATGAGGGGGCAGGCGGGGAGCTGTTTTTT
CASSQDEGAGGELFF
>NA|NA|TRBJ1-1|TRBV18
TGTGCCAGCTCACCACGGACAGCCTCGAACACTGAAGCTTTCTTT
CASSPRTASNTEAFF
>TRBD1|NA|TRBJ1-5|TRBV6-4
TGTGCCAGCAGGAACAGGGGAAAGTTCCCCCAGCATTTT
CASRNRGKFPQHF
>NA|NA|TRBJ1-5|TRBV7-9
TGTGCCAGCAGCTTAGGAGGACAAGGCAATCAGCCCCAGCATTTT
CASSLGGQGNQPQHF
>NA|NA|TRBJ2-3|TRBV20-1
TGCAGTGCTAGAATAGGTACGCAGTATTTT
CSARIGTQYF
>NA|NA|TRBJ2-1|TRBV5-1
TGCGCCAGCAGCTTGGACTTCTCCCCGGCTATCTTC
CASSLDFSPAIF
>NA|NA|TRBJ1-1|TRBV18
TGTGCCAGCTCACCCCAAGGGGGGGACACTGAAGCTTTCTTT
CASSPQGGDTEAFF
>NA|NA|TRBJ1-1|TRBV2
TGTGCCAGCAGATTTGCGACAGTTTGGAACACTGAAGCTTTCTTT
CASRFATVWNTEAFF
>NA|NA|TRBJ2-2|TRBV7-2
TGTGCCACCAGGGTTTTTTCGTCCGGGGAGCTGTTTTTT
CATRVFSSGELFF
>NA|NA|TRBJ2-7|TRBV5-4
TGTGCCAGCAGCTTGGCCCAGGGAACCTACGAGCAGTACTTC
CASSLAQGTYEQYF
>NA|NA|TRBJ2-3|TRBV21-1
TGTGCCAGCACCATAAAACGCCGGGAACCCAGAAGAACGCAGTATTTT
CASTIKRREPRRTQYF
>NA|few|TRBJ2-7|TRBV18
TGTGCCAGCTCACTAGACAGGTACGAGCAGTACTTC
CASSLDRYEQYF
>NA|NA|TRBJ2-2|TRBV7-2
TGTGCCAGCAGCCGCCCGAACACCGGGGAGCTGTTTTTT
CASSRPNTGELFF
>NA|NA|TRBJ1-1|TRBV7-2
TGTGCCAGCAGCCCCCGTGGGGTTACCATGAACACTGAAGCTTTCTTT
CASSPRGVTMNTEAFF